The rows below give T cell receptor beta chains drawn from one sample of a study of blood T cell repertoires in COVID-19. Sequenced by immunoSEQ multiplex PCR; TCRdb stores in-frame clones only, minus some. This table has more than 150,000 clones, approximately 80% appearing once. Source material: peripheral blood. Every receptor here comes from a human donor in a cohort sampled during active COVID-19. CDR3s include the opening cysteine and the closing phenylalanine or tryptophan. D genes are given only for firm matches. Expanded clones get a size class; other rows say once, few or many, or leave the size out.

cdr3_nt: TGCGCCAGCAGCCCACCTACAGGGCTCAACGAGCAGTACTTC; cdr3_aa: CASSPPTGLNEQYF; clone_size: NA; j_call: TRBJ2-7; v_call: TRBV4-1; d_call: NA
cdr3_nt: TGTGCCAGCAGTTACGGGCTAGCCGGACTAGAAGAGACCCAGTACTTC; cdr3_aa: CASSYGLAGLEETQYF; clone_size: NA; j_call: TRBJ2-5; v_call: TRBV6-2/TRBV6-3; d_call: TRBD2
cdr3_nt: TGTGCCAGCAGTCTCTCCGGGACAGGGGGCACTGAAGCTTTCTTT; cdr3_aa: CASSLSGTGGTEAFF; clone_size: NA; j_call: TRBJ1-1; v_call: TRBV6-5; d_call: TRBD1
cdr3_nt: TGCGCCAGCACAAGCACTAGCGGTTCCTACGAGCAGTACTTC; cdr3_aa: CASTSTSGSYEQYF; clone_size: NA; j_call: TRBJ2-7; v_call: TRBV5-1; d_call: TRBD2
cdr3_nt: TGTGCCAGCAGTATAGGACAGGGGAGCTCCTATAATTCACCCCTCCACTTT; cdr3_aa: CASSIGQGSSYNSPLHF; clone_size: few; j_call: TRBJ1-6; v_call: TRBV27; d_call: TRBD1
cdr3_nt: TGTGCCAGCAGCGTAGACCCCAACAGGGGCACTGAAGCTTTCTTT; cdr3_aa: CASSVDPNRGTEAFF; clone_size: NA; j_call: TRBJ1-1; v_call: TRBV9; d_call: TRBD1
cdr3_nt: TGCGCCAGCAGCCAGCTGAATCTGCTCCCCGGGACACAGGATTCACCCCTCCACTTT; cdr3_aa: CASSQLNLLPGTQDSPLHF; clone_size: NA; j_call: TRBJ1-6; v_call: TRBV4-1; d_call: NA
cdr3_nt: TGTGCCAGCAGCCAAGATGGCGAAAAACTGTTTTTT; cdr3_aa: CASSQDGEKLFF; clone_size: NA; j_call: TRBJ1-4; v_call: TRBV3-1/TRBV3-2; d_call: NA
cdr3_nt: TGTGCCAGCAGCTTGGGTAGAAGCTCCTACAATGAGCAGTTCTTC; cdr3_aa: CASSLGRSSYNEQFF; clone_size: NA; j_call: TRBJ2-1; v_call: TRBV5-6; d_call: NA
cdr3_nt: TGTGCCAGTAGTATTAACAGGGCTGACGAGCAGTACTTC; cdr3_aa: CASSINRADEQYF; clone_size: NA; j_call: TRBJ2-7; v_call: TRBV19; d_call: NA
cdr3_nt: TGTGCCAGCAGCGCCATAGCGGGGGGACTCACCGGGGAGCTGTTTTTT; cdr3_aa: CASSAIAGGLTGELFF; clone_size: NA; j_call: TRBJ2-2; v_call: TRBV9; d_call: TRBD2
cdr3_nt: TGCGCCAGCAGTGAGGTCAGGGGAAAGACTGAAGCTTTCTTT; cdr3_aa: CASSEVRGKTEAFF; clone_size: few; j_call: TRBJ1-1; v_call: TRBV10-2; d_call: NA
cdr3_nt: TGTGCCAGTAGTTTCTCGGGGACTGAAGCTTTCTTT; cdr3_aa: CASSFSGTEAFF; clone_size: NA; j_call: TRBJ1-1; v_call: TRBV19; d_call: NA
cdr3_nt: TGTGCCAGTAGTATGGCCCGGGATGGCAATCAGCCCCAGCATTTT; cdr3_aa: CASSMARDGNQPQHF; clone_size: NA; j_call: TRBJ1-5; v_call: TRBV19; d_call: NA
cdr3_nt: TGCAGTGCTAGTACAGCGGGGACAGAGACCCAGTACTTC; cdr3_aa: CSASTAGTETQYF; clone_size: NA; j_call: TRBJ2-5; v_call: TRBV20-1; d_call: TRBD2
cdr3_nt: TGTGCCAGCAGCAGAGAAGAAGTCGGGGCGGGGGGTGAAAAACTGTTTTTT; cdr3_aa: CASSREEVGAGGEKLFF; clone_size: NA; j_call: TRBJ1-4; v_call: TRBV7-2; d_call: NA
cdr3_nt: TGTGCCAGCAGTTTTAGGGGCGAATTGCACACTGAAGCTTTCTTT; cdr3_aa: CASSFRGELHTEAFF; clone_size: NA; j_call: TRBJ1-1; v_call: TRBV27; d_call: NA
cdr3_nt: TGTGCCAGCAGTGAACAGGAAGCCTATAATTCACCCCTCCACTTT; cdr3_aa: CASSEQEAYNSPLHF; clone_size: few; j_call: TRBJ1-6; v_call: TRBV2; d_call: NA
cdr3_nt: TGTGCCAGCAGCTTGCCCGACAGGGGAAACTATGGCTACACCTTC; cdr3_aa: CASSLPDRGNYGYTF; clone_size: once; j_call: TRBJ1-2; v_call: TRBV5-4; d_call: TRBD1
cdr3_nt: TGTGCCAGCAGCTCCTCAGGGGGAGGAGAGCAGTACTTC; cdr3_aa: CASSSSGGGEQYF; clone_size: NA; j_call: TRBJ2-7; v_call: TRBV7-3; d_call: NA
cdr3_nt: TGTGCCAGCAGCCGGGTCCCTCCCGGGACACCCAAGCCCTACGAGCAGTACTTC; cdr3_aa: CASSRVPPGTPKPYEQYF; clone_size: NA; j_call: TRBJ2-7; v_call: TRBV3-1/TRBV3-2; d_call: NA
cdr3_nt: TGTGCCAGCAGCGTAGCGGGTCAGGGTGAAGCTTTCTTT; cdr3_aa: CASSVAGQGEAFF; clone_size: few; j_call: TRBJ1-1; v_call: TRBV9; d_call: NA
cdr3_nt: TGTGCCAGCTCACCGGTCAGCTCCTACAATGAGCAGTTCTTC; cdr3_aa: CASSPVSSYNEQFF; clone_size: NA; j_call: TRBJ2-1; v_call: TRBV18; d_call: NA
cdr3_nt: TGTGCCACCAGCAGCACAGGGGGTAATGAAAAACTGTTTTTT; cdr3_aa: CATSSTGGNEKLFF; clone_size: NA; j_call: TRBJ1-4; v_call: TRBV15; d_call: TRBD1
cdr3_nt: TGTGCCACCAGCAGGGGGAGCGGGGGGGCGGTCACCGGGGAGCTGTTTTTT; cdr3_aa: CATSRGSGGAVTGELFF; clone_size: NA; j_call: TRBJ2-2; v_call: TRBV15; d_call: TRBD2
cdr3_nt: TGTGCCAGCAGCCTACGGACAGGGGAATCTCTAGATACGCAGTATTTT; cdr3_aa: CASSLRTGESLDTQYF; clone_size: NA; j_call: TRBJ2-3; v_call: TRBV11-1; d_call: TRBD1
cdr3_nt: TGCAGCGTTGACGAGACAGGGGACACTGAAGCTTTCTTT; cdr3_aa: CSVDETGDTEAFF; clone_size: NA; j_call: TRBJ1-1; v_call: TRBV29-1; d_call: TRBD1
cdr3_nt: TGTGCCAGCAGCTTAGGGGCAGGGGGCGTTTACGAGCAGTACTTC; cdr3_aa: CASSLGAGGVYEQYF; clone_size: NA; j_call: TRBJ2-7; v_call: TRBV7-8; d_call: TRBD1
cdr3_nt: TGTGCCAGTAGTACATCCGGGGAGAACACTGAAGCTTTCTTT; cdr3_aa: CASSTSGENTEAFF; clone_size: few; j_call: TRBJ1-1; v_call: TRBV19; d_call: NA
cdr3_nt: TGCAGTGCTAGTCTCACTAGGCTTAGCTACAATGAGCAGTTCTTC; cdr3_aa: CSASLTRLSYNEQFF; clone_size: NA; j_call: TRBJ2-1; v_call: TRBV20-1; d_call: NA
cdr3_nt: TGCAGTGCTCACACAGGGGTCGGCTACACCTTC; cdr3_aa: CSAHTGVGYTF; clone_size: once; j_call: TRBJ1-2; v_call: TRBV20-1; d_call: TRBD1